The T cell receptor beta chain under discussion was sequenced for a study of cytomegalovirus exposure and HLA in healthy donors. Study-wide findings and caveats: CMV antigen specificity was confirmed in vitro for a few CMV-associated chains. The classifier, whose performance was assessed in both the original and validation cohorts, reportedly diagnosed cytomegalovirus status with high specificity and sensitivity.

The study drew the donors from its roughly 120-subject validation cohort, separate from the roughly 700-subject first cohort. Details on this clone: As yet, its antigen is unknown.

Clones were sequenced by immunoSEQ multiplex PCR, and TCRdb holds only the in-frame ones, with some missing. The data contain 100,000 to 120,000 clones, about nine tenths of them singletons. The clonotype was recovered from a young woman in good health and CMV-seronegative. The sample was PBMCs.

As DNA, the CDR3 is TGTGCCAGCAGCTCATGGGGTCAGGGGAGACAAGAGACCCAGTACTTC. Translated, it gives CASSSWGQGRQETQYF. The chain employs TRBV7-9 and TRBJ2-5; D is perhaps TRBD1 (6 bases). The CDR3 has 16 amino acids. From germline, CDR1 is SEHNR and CDR2 FQNEAQ (reference sequence). Trimming removed 4 bases at V and 2 bases at J, with 17 bases between.